These 28 T cell receptor beta chains came from one sample sequenced in a study of blood T cell repertoires in COVID-19. Sequenced by immunoSEQ multiplex PCR; TCRdb stores in-frame clones only, minus some. Among approximately 110,000 clones, roughly 88% were seen once, and the ten largest hold 5% to 6%. The sample was peripheral blood. Receptor source: a human donor in a cohort sampled during active COVID-19.

The chain uses TRBV7-9 and TRBJ2-5; D might be TRBD1 (6 bases). The CDR3 sequence is 15 residues long. Germline V gene lookup returns CDR1 SEHNR and CDR2 FQNEAQ (reference sequence). V lost 2 bases and J lost 0, with 10 bases in between. CDR3 DNA: TGTGCCAGCAGCTTAAGCGGACAGAACCAAGAGACCCAGTACTTC. Protein sequence: CASSLSGQNQETQYF.

The V call is TRBV9, the J call TRBJ1-1, with D maybe TRBD1 (6 bases). V was trimmed by 0 bases and J by 1 base, leaving 10 bases between them. Germline V gene lookup returns CDR1 SGDLS and CDR2 YYNGEE. The CDR3 has 15 residues. The CDR3 DNA is TGTGCCAGCAGCGTAGTCGGCAGGGGGAACACTGAAGCTTTCTTT. Its translation: CASSVVGRGNTEAFF.

The count of this clone is one. Here the CDR3 DNA reads TGTGCCAGCAGTTTGTCTTCCGGCGCCCTGACAGGGAGTCCTTCAAAATATGGCTACACCTTC. Protein product: CASSLSSGALTGSPSKYGYTF. The chain carries TRBV27 and TRBJ1-2; 7 bases are a match to TRBD1. Germline V gene sequence: CDR1 MNHEY, CDR2 SMNVEV (reference sequence). J lost 5 bases, V lost 3 bases, and 27 bases had no gene match. The CDR3 consists of 21 residues.

The gene calls are TRBV18 and TRBJ2-7, with TRBD2 identical over 16 bases. This CDR3 comprises 17 residues. The germline V gene encodes CDR1 KGHSH and CDR2 LQKENI. V gave up 3 bases and J gave up 5 bases; unmatched junction bases: 7. The chain's CDR3 is CASSPPGLAGGPHEQYF. The CDR3 nucleotides read TGTGCCAGCTCACCGCCGGGACTAGCGGGAGGGCCACACGAGCAGTACTTC.

This clone was detected only a few times. The genes are TRBV12-3 or TRBV12-4 and TRBJ2-3; D may be TRBD1 (5 bases). The V end was cut by 4 bases, the J end by 7 bases, with 9 bases between. The length of the CDR3 is 12 residues. The CDR3 coding sequence is TGTGCCAGCAGTTCCAGGGCCAATACGCAGTATTTT. Amino acids: CASSSRANTQYF.

Here the CDR3 DNA reads TGTGCCAGTAGCCCTTATGCCGGGACAGGGTCTGTTTACGAGCAGTACTTC. Its translation: CASSPYAGTGSVYEQYF. The chain has TRBV19 and TRBJ2-7, with 9 bases identical to TRBD1. Trimming at V came to 6 bases and at J to 4 bases, leaving 16 bases not matched to a gene. The CDR3 runs 17 residues. From germline, CDR1 is LNHDA and CDR2 SQIVND (reference sequence).

The chain employs TRBV20-1 and TRBJ1-2; 8 nucleotides align to TRBD1. The germline V gene encodes CDR1 DFQATT and CDR2 SNEGSKA (reference sequence). V dropped 5 bases and J dropped 8; count of bases not matched to a gene: 4. This CDR3 contains 11 residues. As DNA, the CDR3 is TGCAGTGCTCCCCGGGACAGGGGCTACACCTTC. It specifies CSAPRDRGYTF.

The rearrangement joins TRBV6-4 to TRBJ2-7; 9 positions match TRBD2. Per the germline V gene, CDR1 is MRHNA and CDR2 is SNTAGT. V was pared by 8 bases and J by 4 bases, with 12 bases of the junction left unmatched. The CDR3 loop spans 15 amino acids. CDR3 in amino acids: CASRSGASGEYEQYF. The CDR3 DNA sequence: TGTGCCAGCCGGAGCGGGGCTAGCGGGGAGTACGAGCAGTACTTC.

V and J are TRBV5-6 and TRBJ2-2; possibly TRBD2 for D (5 bases). This CDR3 has 16 residues. The V end was cut by 1 base, the J end by 4 bases, with 14 bases between. Germline V CDR1 and CDR2: SGHDT, YYEEEE. The CDR3 reads CASSLRSAGGTGELFF. In nucleotides, the CDR3 is TGTGCCAGCAGCTTGAGATCGGCAGGAGGCACCGGGGAGCTGTTTTTT.

The genes are TRBV21-1 and TRBJ2-7; the table gives TRBD1 as D, unverified against the DNA. TRBV21-1 constitutes a pseudogene. The CDR3 runs 17 residues. The CDR3 region has the DNA TGTGCCAGCAGCAAAAAGCGTAAGTGGCAGGGGAACAACGAGCAGTACTTC. Translation: CASSKKRKWQGNNEQYF.

CDR3 loop: CASSPPGEQFF. The CDR3 DNA sequence: TGTGCCAGCAGTCCCCCGGGGGAGCAGTTCTTC. The V and J genes are TRBV12-3 or TRBV12-4 and TRBJ2-1; D might be TRBD2 (5 bases). This CDR3 has 11 amino acids. With 5 bases removed from V and 10 bases from J, the gap between germline ends came to 9 bases.

The chain employs TRBV6-2 or TRBV6-3 and TRBJ1-4, with 7 bases matching TRBD1. Trimming at V came to 6 bases and at J to 3 bases, leaving 13 bases not matched to a gene. The CDR3 is 17 amino acids. The germline CDR1 and CDR2 sequences are MNHEY and SVGEGT. The CDR3 is CASRPHEGAVANEKLFF. CDR3 coding DNA: TGTGCCAGCAGACCTCACGAGGGGGCGGTAGCTAATGAAAAACTGTTTTTT.

The chain couples TRBV6-2 or TRBV6-3 to TRBJ2-7; 10 nucleotides align to TRBD2. CDR1 is MNHEY, CDR2 SVGEGT, per germline. V was clipped by 4 bases and J by 4 bases; unmatched bases: 7. CDR3 length equals 15 residues. CDR3 DNA sequence: TGTGCCAGCAGTTCACGAGCGGGACTAGCGTACGAGCAGTACTTC. Encoded protein: CASSSRAGLAYEQYF.

The sample holds one count of this clone. The V and J genes are TRBV6-5 and TRBJ2-7, with TRBD1 matching over 7 bases. The CDR3 is made up of 13 amino acids. V dropped 6 bases and J dropped 4; count of bases not matched to a gene: 6. Germline loops: CDR1 MNHEY, CDR2 SVGAGI. CDR3 amino acids: CASSPGQRYEQYF. CDR3 DNA sequence: TGTGCCAGCAGCCCGGGACAGCGATACGAGCAGTACTTC.

Only a few counts were recorded for this clone. The chain carries TRBV19 and TRBJ2-6; possible D gene TRBD1, 6 bases. This CDR3 spans 15 amino acids. V lost 7 bases and J lost 0, with 10 bases in between. Germline CDR1 and CDR2: LNHDA and SQIVND (reference sequence). DNA of the CDR3: TGTGCCAGTACCAGGGGCCGCTCTGGGGCCAACGTCCTGACTTTC. Amino acid sequence: CASTRGRSGANVLTF.

This clone was observed a single time. This sequence joins TRBV18 and TRBJ2-3; 13 nucleotides match TRBD2. CDR3 size: 16 residues. Per the germline V gene, CDR1 is KGHSH and CDR2 is LQKENI. J lost 0 bases, V lost 5 bases, and 2 bases had no gene match. The CDR3 region is CASSSGLAGSTDTQYF. Written as DNA, the CDR3 is TGTGCCAGCTCATCGGGACTAGCGGGGAGCACAGATACGCAGTATTTT.

The rearrangement links TRBV5-8 to TRBJ2-7, with D possibly matching TRBD1 (7 bases). The CDR3 length is 16 residues. Looked up from germline, CDR1 is SGHTS and CDR2 is YDEGEE. V lost 5 bases and J lost 4, with 22 bases in between. The CDR3 DNA reads as TGTGCCAGCAGTTTGCGTTCCGCAGGGGGAGGTTACGAGCAGTACTTC. This codes for CASSLRSAGGGYEQYF.

The chain couples TRBV7-9 to TRBJ2-5; weak D call: TRBD2 (5 bases). CDR1 SEHNR and CDR2 FQNEAQ come from the germline V gene (reference sequence). There are 15 residues in the CDR3. The ends were cut back, 1 base at V and 5 bases at J, with 14 bases in the middle. CDR3 sequence reads: CASSLVAGSGETQYF. In DNA, the CDR3 is TGTGCCAGCAGCTTAGTTGCGGGCTCGGGGGAGACCCAGTACTTC.

The chain combines TRBV9 with TRBJ2-1, with 8 bases identical to TRBD1. In germline, CDR1 is SGDLS, CDR2 YYNGEE. The trim removed 5 bases at V and 10 bases at J, leaving 14 bases unmatched. The CDR3 totals 15 residues. The DNA for the CDR3 is TGTGCCAGCAGTCGTGGACAGGGACCATATGGGGAGCAGTTCTTC. It encodes CASSRGQGPYGEQFF.

The chain uses TRBV7-9 and TRBJ1-2; TRBD1 matches 9 bases. Looked up from germline, CDR1 is SEHNR and CDR2 is FQNEAQ (reference sequence). V was clipped by 5 bases and J by 1 base; unmatched bases: 11. CDR3 size: 17 residues. The CDR3 region is CASSVGTGSSINYGYTF. The CDR3 DNA reads TGTGCCAGCAGCGTCGGGACAGGGTCTTCCATTAACTATGGCTACACCTTC.

The V gene is TRBV3-1 (or the pseudogene TRBV3-2), the J gene TRBJ1-4, with D possibly being TRBD1 (5 bases). V lost 2 bases and J 7 bases, leaving 11 bases between the germline ends. Germline lookup yields CDR1 LGHDT and CDR2 YNNKEL (reference sequence). The length of the CDR3 is 14 residues. CDR3 sequence (DNA): TGTGCCAGCAGCCAAAAAGGGGCTCGTGAAAAACTGTTTTTT. This codes for CASSQKGAREKLFF.

This chain links TRBV14 with TRBJ2-5, with D tentatively TRBD2 (5 bases). V lost 4 bases, J lost 4 bases, and 16 bases lay in between. Germline V CDR1 and CDR2: SGHDN, FVKESK. The CDR3 is 15 amino acids. CDR3 in DNA: TGTGCCAGCAGCCCCCGGACTGGAACTGCAGAGACCCAGTACTTC. It is translated as CASSPRTGTAETQYF.

The chain links TRBV11-3 to TRBJ2-7; tentative D call: TRBD1 (6 bases). Per the germline V gene, CDR1 is SGHNT and CDR2 is YENEEA. This CDR3 is 12 amino acids long. Trimming took off 4 bases at V and 7 bases at J, with 11 bases between the two ends. The CDR3 spells CASSSDSREQYF. The CDR3 coding sequence is TGTGCCAGCAGCTCGGACAGTAGGGAGCAGTACTTC.

This clone was observed a single time. The rearrangement joins TRBV27 to TRBJ1-5; D remains unclear. Looked up from germline, CDR1 is MNHEY and CDR2 is SMNVEV (reference sequence). This CDR3 region has 13 residues. Trimming took off 4 bases at V and 7 bases at J, with 11 bases between the two ends. The CDR3 here is CASSWAAGQPQHF. The CDR3 region has the DNA TGTGCCAGCAGTTGGGCTGCGGGACAGCCCCAGCATTTT.

The chain employs TRBV29-1 and TRBJ2-1; TRBD2 agrees at 8 bases. In germline, CDR1 is SQVTM, CDR2 ANQGSEA. The CDR3 is made up of 16 amino acids. V shed 3 bases, J shed 0 bases, and the junction held 7 bases outside the gene matches. The CDR3 DNA sequence: TGCAGCGTTGAGCTAGCGGGCCTAATCTCCTACAATGAGCAGTTCTTC. It yields the protein CSVELAGLISYNEQFF.

The V call is TRBV3-1 (or the pseudogene TRBV3-2), the J call TRBJ2-7; D perhaps matches TRBD1 (6 bases). CDR3 size: 11 residues. The germline CDR1 and CDR2 sequences are LGHDT and YNNKEL (reference sequence). The V gene lost 6 bases and the J gene lost 7 bases, with 10 bases spanning the gap. The CDR3 loop reads CASRAGVEQYF. CDR3 DNA: TGTGCCAGCAGAGCAGGGGTAGAGCAGTACTTC.

This clone showed up just once. The chain links TRBV7-3 to TRBJ2-3; 11 bases are shared with TRBD2. The CDR3 runs 18 residues. J lost 0 bases, V lost 2 bases, and 7 bases had no gene match. Per germline, CDR1 SGHTA and CDR2 FQGTGA. The CDR3 here is CASSLGLAGGTSTDTQYF. As DNA, the CDR3 is TGTGCCAGCAGCTTAGGGCTAGCGGGAGGCACTAGCACAGATACGCAGTATTTT.

The chain combines TRBV19 with TRBJ2-7; TRBD1 might be the D (7 bases). The CDR3 extends over 14 amino acids. Trimming took 5 bases from V and 2 from J, leaving 13 bases between them. CDR1 LNHDA and CDR2 SQIVND come from the germline V gene (reference sequence). The CDR3: CASSSQGRTYEQYF. For the CDR3, the DNA is TGTGCCAGTAGTTCACAGGGGAGGACCTACGAGCAGTACTTC. The variable domain in full, completed from reference TRBV19 and TRBJ2-7, reads DGGITQSPKYLFRKEGQNVTLSCEQNLNHDAMYWYRQDPGQGLRLIYYSQIVNDFQKGDIAEGYSVSREKKESFPLTVTSAQKNPTAFYLCASSSQGRTYEQYFGPGTRLTVT.